This T cell receptor (beta chain) was observed in a study of blood T cell repertoires in COVID-19. In the source study's methods: Nucleated cell counts were estimated from reference gene primer amplification. The protocol was immunoSEQ multiplex PCR, while the TCRdb copy is restricted to in-frame clones and leaves out a portion. V and J calls and clone size are given by that table; D and trimming were obtained from the DNA. The profile shows fewer than 350,000 clones, 80% to 85% of them singletons. The CDR3 length is 12 residues. V lost 5 bases and J 7 bases, leaving 11 bases between the germline ends.

The sample was peripheral blood. The source is an older woman with active or convalescent COVID-19. This rearrangement joins TRBV12-3 or TRBV12-4 to TRBJ1-2; D possibly corresponds to TRBD1 (5 bases). The CDR3 loop reads CASSPRVRGYTF. The CDR3 bases are TGTGCCAGCAGTCCCAGGGTACGTGGCTACACCTTC.